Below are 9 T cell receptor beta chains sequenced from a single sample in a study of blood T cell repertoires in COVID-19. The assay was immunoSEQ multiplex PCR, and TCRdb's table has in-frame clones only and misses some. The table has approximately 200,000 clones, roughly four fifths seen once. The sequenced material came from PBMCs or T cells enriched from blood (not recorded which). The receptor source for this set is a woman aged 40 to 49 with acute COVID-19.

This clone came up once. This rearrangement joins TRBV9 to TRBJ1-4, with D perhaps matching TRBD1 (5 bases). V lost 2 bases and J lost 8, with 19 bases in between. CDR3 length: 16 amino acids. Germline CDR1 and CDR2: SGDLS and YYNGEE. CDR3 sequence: CASSVTPTGVEEKLFF. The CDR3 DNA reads TGTGCCAGCAGCGTCACCCCGACGGGGGTAGAAGAAAAACTGTTTTTT.

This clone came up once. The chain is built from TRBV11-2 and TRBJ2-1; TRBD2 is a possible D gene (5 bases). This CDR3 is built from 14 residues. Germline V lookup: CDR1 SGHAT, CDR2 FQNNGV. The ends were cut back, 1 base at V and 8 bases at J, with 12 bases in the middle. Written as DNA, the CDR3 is TGTGCCAGCAGCTTAGTTAACGAGGAGGATGAGCAGTTCTTC. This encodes CASSLVNEEDEQFF.

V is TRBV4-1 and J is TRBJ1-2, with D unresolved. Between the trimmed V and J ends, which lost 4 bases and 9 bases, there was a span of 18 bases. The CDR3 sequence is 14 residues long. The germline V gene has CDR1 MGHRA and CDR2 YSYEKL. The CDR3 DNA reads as TGCGCCAGCAGCCCCTCCTACGGGGAGAGGAGCTACACCTTC. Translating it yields CASSPSYGERSYTF.

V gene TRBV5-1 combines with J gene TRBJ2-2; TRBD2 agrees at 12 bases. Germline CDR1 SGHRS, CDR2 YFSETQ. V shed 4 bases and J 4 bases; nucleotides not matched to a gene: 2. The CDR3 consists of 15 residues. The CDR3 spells CASSGLAGPTGELFF. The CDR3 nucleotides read TGCGCCAGCAGCGGACTAGCGGGACCCACCGGGGAGCTGTTTTTT.

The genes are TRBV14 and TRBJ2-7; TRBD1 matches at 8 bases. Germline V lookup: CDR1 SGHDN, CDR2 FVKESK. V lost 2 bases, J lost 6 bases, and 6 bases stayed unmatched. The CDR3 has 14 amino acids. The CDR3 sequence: CASSQSTGVGEQYF. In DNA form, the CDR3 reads TGTGCCAGCAGCCAATCGACAGGGGTCGGCGAGCAGTACTTC.

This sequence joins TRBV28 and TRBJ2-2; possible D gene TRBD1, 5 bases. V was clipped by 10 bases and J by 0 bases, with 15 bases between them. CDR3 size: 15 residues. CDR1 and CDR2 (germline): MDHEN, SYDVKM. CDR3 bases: TGTGCCACGTCAGGGTTGGAAACGAACACCGGGGAGCTGTTTTTT. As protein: CATSGLETNTGELFF.

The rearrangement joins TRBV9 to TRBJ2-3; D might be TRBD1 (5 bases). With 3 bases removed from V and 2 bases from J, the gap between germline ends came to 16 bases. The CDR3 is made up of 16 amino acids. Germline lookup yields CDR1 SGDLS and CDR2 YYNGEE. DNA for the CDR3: TGTGCCAGCAGCGCCGGACGCAGGGTTCCCACAGATACGCAGTATTTT. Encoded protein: CASSAGRRVPTDTQYF.

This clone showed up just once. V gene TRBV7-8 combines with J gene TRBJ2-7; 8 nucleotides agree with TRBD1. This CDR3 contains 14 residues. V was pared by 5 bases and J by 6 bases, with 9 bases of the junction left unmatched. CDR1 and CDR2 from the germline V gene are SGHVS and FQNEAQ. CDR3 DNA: TGTGCCAGCAGCAGAGGACAGGGTTTAGCCGAGCAGTACTTC. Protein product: CASSRGQGLAEQYF.

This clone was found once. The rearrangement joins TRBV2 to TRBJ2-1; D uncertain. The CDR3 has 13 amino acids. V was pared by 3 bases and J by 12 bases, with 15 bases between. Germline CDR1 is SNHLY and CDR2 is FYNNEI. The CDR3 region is CASSDENSPVQFF. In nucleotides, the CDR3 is TGTGCCAGCAGTGATGAAAACTCTCCCGTGCAGTTCTTC.